This is a list of T cell receptor beta chains from one sample in a study of identifying expanded T cells in peripheral blood. Profiled with immunoSEQ multiplex PCR; TCRdb holds only in-frame clones, not every one. This table has some 100,000 clones, approximately 88% appearing once. The sample consisted of blood. Receptors originate from a person aged 18 to 75 in good health. Each CDR3 is given with its conserved first and last residue. The D gene is left open where the match is weak. Not all rows give a size; the values are once, few, many and, for expanded clones, a class.

TRBV28	-	-	TRBJ2-5	TGTGCCAGCAGTTTCCCGCAGGGCAGAGAGACCCAGTACTTC	CASSFPQGRETQYF
TRBV5-6	-	-	TRBJ2-4	TGTGCCAGCAGCCCTTCCTCCGGCATTCAGTACTTC	CASSPSSGIQYF
TRBV10-2	once	-	TRBJ1-5	TGCGCCAGCAGGGGGTATAGCAATCAGCCCCAGCATTTT	CASRGYSNQPQHF
TRBV2	-	-	TRBJ1-5	TGTGCCAGCAGATTAGAAGGGGGTAGCAATCAGCCCCAGCATTTT	CASRLEGGSNQPQHF
TRBV10-3	few	-	TRBJ2-7	TGTGCCACATTGGGCACCCTGGATTCCTACGAGCAGTACTTC	CATLGTLDSYEQYF
TRBV6-5	-	-	TRBJ1-5	TGTGCCAGCAGTTACGGGGCGAGTCAGCCCCAGCATTTT	CASSYGASQPQHF
TRBV5-1	-	-	TRBJ2-1	TGCGCCAGCAGCCGGGACGAGGGGGGCACCTACAATGAGCAGTTCTTC	CASSRDEGGTYNEQFF
TRBV5-4	-	TRBD2	TRBJ2-7	TGTGCCAGCAGCTTGGCGCCGGTGGGAACTAGCGGAGCCTACGAGCAGTACTTC	CASSLAPVGTSGAYEQYF
TRBV11-3	-	TRBD1	TRBJ1-4	TGTGCCAGCAGCTTAGGCCCGACAGGGGGTGAAAAACTGTTTTTT	CASSLGPTGGEKLFF
TRBV7-2	few	-	TRBJ2-2	TGTGCCAGCAGCCCGGACAGCTCGAACACCGGGGAGCTGTTTTTT	CASSPDSSNTGELFF
TRBV7-9	once	-	TRBJ2-3	TGTGCCAGCAGCCTACAGACAGGAGGAGATACGCAGTATTTT	CASSLQTGGDTQYF
TRBV29-1	-	-	TRBJ1-1	TGCAGCGCCCTGACAGCGAACACTGAAGCTTTCTTT	CSALTANTEAFF
TRBV27	-	-	TRBJ2-3	TGTGCCAGCAGTTTCCTTAGCGGCCGCACGCAGTATTTT	CASSFLSGRTQYF
TRBV7-9	-	-	TRBJ2-1	TGTGCCAGCAGCTTACCACGGGACCTAAGCTCCTACAATGAGCAGTTCTTC	CASSLPRDLSSYNEQFF
TRBV6-5	-	-	TRBJ1-1	TGTGCCAGCAGTTACTCTAGTGATCGGGGCGCTGAAGCTTTCTTT	CASSYSSDRGAEAFF
TRBV19	once	-	TRBJ2-7	TGTGCCAGTAGTATCTTTGGCAGGGTGGTCGAGCAGTACTTC	CASSIFGRVVEQYF
TRBV2	-	TRBD1	TRBJ1-1	TGTGCCAGCAGCGTTAGACAGGGGTTAGCTTTCTTT	CASSVRQGLAFF
TRBV10-3	once	TRBD2	TRBJ2-1	TGTGCCATCAGTACATCGAGCCTAGCGGGAGGAGCTGGTCGCAATGAGCAGTTCTTC	CAISTSSLAGGAGRNEQFF
TRBV19	-	TRBD1	TRBJ1-4	TGTGCCAGTAGTCCTCGACAGGGGCTGTTTTTT	CASSPRQGLFF
TRBV19	-	TRBD1	TRBJ1-1	TGTGCCAGTAGTATAGATACGGACAGGGTCGCTGAAGCTTTCTTT	CASSIDTDRVAEAFF
TRBV5-1	-	TRBD1	TRBJ2-2	TGCGCCAGCAGCTTGGCGGACAGGGGAACCGGGGAGCTGTTTTTT	CASSLADRGTGELFF
TRBV27	-	-	TRBJ2-7	TGTGCCAGCAGACCGGGGCTGGCTAACTACGAGCAGTACTTC	CASRPGLANYEQYF
TRBV11-2	medium-sized	-	TRBJ1-1	TGTGCCAGCAACCCCGCTTACCGAACTGAAGCTTTCTTT	CASNPAYRTEAFF
TRBV19	-	-	TRBJ1-3	TGTGCCAGCTCACTCGACCTACAGTATTCTGGAAACACCATATATTTT	CASSLDLQYSGNTIYF
TRBV25-1	-	-	TRBJ2-2	TGTGCCAGCAGCCGGGTGAACACCGGGGAGCTGTTTTTC	CASSRVNTGELFF
TRBV7-3	-	-	TRBJ2-3	TGTGCCAGCAGCTTCATGGGGGTGGATGGCACAGATACGCAGTATTTT	CASSFMGVDGTDTQYF
TRBV5-1	once	-	TRBJ1-2	TGCGCCAGCAGCTGGGAAGGGACTGGCTACACCTTC	CASSWEGTGYTF
TRBV6-1	-	-	TRBJ1-1	TGTGCCAGCAGTGGGAACAGTCCTGAAGCTTTCTTT	CASSGNSPEAFF
TRBV19	few	-	TRBJ1-2	TGTGCCAGTAGTATTCTGGGGCACTATGGCTACACCTTC	CASSILGHYGYTF